What follows are 23 T cell receptor beta chains derived from one specimen sequenced in a study of OX40 agonist ivuxolimab in advanced cancers. The repertoire was sequenced with immunoSEQ multiplex PCR; TCRdb's copy has only in-frame clones and lacks some. The sample includes 95,000 to 100,000 clones, around 83% seen only once; the top ten take almost 1.5%. This sample comprised CD4+ or CD8+ T cells sorted from blood, obtained in a trial of the OX40 agonist ivuxolimab. The origin of the receptors is an adult with an advanced solid tumor such as melanoma, head and neck, liver or kidney cancer.

This clone was counted a few times. J is TRBJ2-2 and V is TRBV9, with D perhaps matching TRBD2 (5 bases). This CDR3 has 15 residues. V was trimmed by 6 bases and J by 1 base, leaving 13 bases between them. Germline CDR1 and CDR2: SGDLS and YYNGEE. The CDR3 region has the DNA TGTGCCAGCACTCGGGGTAGCGAGAACACCGGGGAGCTGTTTTTT. Its protein is CASTRGSENTGELFF.

This rearrangement joins TRBV30 to TRBJ2-7; D call uncertain. The CDR3 runs 10 residues. Germline V gives CDR1 GTSNPN, CDR2 SVGIG (reference sequence). Trimming cost V 8 bases and J 4 bases, with 9 bases left between them. CDR3 sequence: CARIPYEQYF. The CDR3 DNA follows: TGTGCCCGAATACCTTACGAGCAGTACTTC.

This clone was seen many times. This rearrangement joins TRBV21-1 to TRBJ1-3. TRBV21-1 is deemed a pseudogene. This CDR3 spans 14 amino acids. The CDR3 DNA is TGTGCCAGCAGCAAGGCGGTCTCTGGAAACACCATATATTTT. It translates to CASSKAVSGNTIYF.

This clone was observed a single time. This chain links TRBV29-1 with TRBJ2-2; D not resolved. Germline V gene lookup returns CDR1 SQVTM and CDR2 ANQGSEA. V was trimmed by 7 bases and J by 2 bases, leaving 8 bases between them. CDR3 length: 12 residues. CDR3 sequence: CSALINTGELFF. In DNA, the CDR3 is TGCAGCGCACTCATTAACACCGGGGAGCTGTTTTTT.

CDR3 DNA sequence: TGTGCCAGCAGGTCCCCGGGGACTGGAAACACCATATATTTT. This translates into CASRSPGTGNTIYF. The rearrangement joins TRBV5-6 to TRBJ1-3, with no clear D. V was cut by 5 bases and J by 2 bases, with 11 bases left in between. The CDR3 runs to 14 residues. Germline lookup yields CDR1 SGHDT and CDR2 YYEEEE.

In this sample, this clone turned up a few times. The chain employs TRBV7-2 and TRBJ2-7; TRBD2 matches at 7 bases. The germline gives CDR1 SGHTA, CDR2 FQGNSA. The CDR3 sequence is 14 residues long. V shed 10 bases and J 2 bases; nucleotides not matched to a gene: 11. CDR3 nucleotide sequence: TGTGCCACCTCCTCGTGGGGGGGACCCTACGAGCAGTACTTC. As protein: CATSSWGGPYEQYF.

This chain connects TRBV2 to TRBJ2-3; 9 bases fit TRBD2. The J segment lost 0 bases and the V segment lost 7 bases, leaving 8 bases of the junction unmatched. The CDR3 extends over 16 amino acids. Germline CDR1 reads SNHLY; CDR2 reads FYNNEI. In DNA form, the CDR3 reads TGTGCCAGCACCTTGAGACTAGCGGCTAGCACAGATACGCAGTATTTT. It yields the protein CASTLRLAASTDTQYF.

The chain uses TRBV5-1 and TRBJ2-7; D uncertain. The CDR3 runs to 12 residues. The V gene lost 6 bases and the J gene lost 6 bases, with 13 bases spanning the gap. Germline assignment: CDR1 SGHRS and CDR2 YFSETQ. The CDR3 DNA reads TGCGCCAGCAAGGTAGGACCGGGCGAGCAGTACTTC. Its protein is CASKVGPGEQYF.

V is TRBV5-5 and J is TRBJ1-2; 8 bases line up with TRBD1. This CDR3 region has 14 residues. Trimming at V came to 0 bases and at J to 8 bases, leaving 6 bases not matched to a gene. The V gene's germline CDR1 is SGHKS and CDR2 YYEKEE (reference sequence). Here the CDR3 reads CASSLDQGARGYTF. The DNA of the CDR3 is TGTGCCAGCAGCTTGGACCAGGGGGCCAGGGGCTACACCTTC.

The count of this clone is one. This chain links TRBV4-1 with TRBJ2-7; weak D call: TRBD1 (6 bases). V dropped 2 bases and J dropped 3 bases, with 20 bases sitting between them. Germline CDR1 is MGHRA and CDR2 is YSYEKL. The CDR3 loop spans 17 amino acids. CDR3 nucleotides: TGCGCCAGCAGCCAAAGGCCCGGGACATCTTTGGGCTACGAGCAGTACTTC. Translation gives CASSQRPGTSLGYEQYF.

J is TRBJ2-5 and V is TRBV5-1; D gene uncertain. This CDR3 region has 15 residues. V was clipped by 0 bases and J by 2 bases, with 11 bases between them. CDR1 and CDR2 from the germline V gene are SGHRS and YFSETQ. CDR3 DNA sequence: TGCGCCAGCAGCTTGGATCACCTAAGACAAGAGACCCAGTACTTC. Its translation is CASSLDHLRQETQYF.

The chain couples TRBV19 to TRBJ2-1; D not resolved. From germline, CDR1 is LNHDA and CDR2 SQIVND (reference sequence). Trimming took 3 bases from V and 6 from J, leaving 12 bases between them. CDR3 length: 14 amino acids. CDR3 sequence reads: CASSIGSGPNEQFF. DNA of the CDR3: TGTGCCAGTAGTATTGGGTCAGGACCCAATGAGCAGTTCTTC.

The sample holds a few counts of this clone. The CDR3 reads CASSYSFQSYEQYF. The CDR3 DNA reads TGTGCCAGCAGTTACTCGTTCCAGTCGTACGAGCAGTACTTC. This chain links TRBV6-6 with TRBJ2-7; D not certain. This CDR3 is 14 amino acids long. The ends were cut back, 0 bases at V and 4 bases at J, with 10 bases in the middle. Germline V CDR1 and CDR2: MNHNY, SVGAGI (reference sequence).

CDR3 region: CASSLRGLQETQYF. Written as DNA, the CDR3 is TGTGCCAGCAGCTTACGAGGGTTACAAGAGACCCAGTACTTC. The V gene is TRBV7-2, the J gene TRBJ2-5, with a weak D call TRBD2 (5 bases). The CDR3 sequence is 14 residues long. The V end was cut by 2 bases, the J end by 2 bases, with 9 bases between. Germline-derived CDR1 and CDR2 are SGHTA and FQGNSA.

The CDR3 here is CASSTKRGSGNTIYF. The CDR3 DNA reads as TGTGCCAGTTCAACAAAGCGGGGCTCTGGAAACACCATATATTTT. This chain joins TRBV19 and TRBJ1-3; D uncertain. Looked up from germline, CDR1 is LNHDA and CDR2 is SQIVND (reference sequence). Trimming stripped 8 bases from V and 0 bases from J, with 14 bases between. CDR3 length: 15 residues.

The chain is built from TRBV18 and TRBJ2-5; D unresolved. The CDR3 consists of 11 residues. Germline V gene data show CDR1 as KGHSH and CDR2 as LQKENI. V dropped 5 bases and J dropped 5 bases, with 6 bases sitting between them. CDR3 coding DNA: TGTGCCAGCTCAGAGTCTGAGACCCAGTACTTC. Protein product: CASSESETQYF.

The V call is TRBV28, the J call TRBJ2-3, with 8 bases matching TRBD2. Germline-derived CDR1 and CDR2 are MDHEN and SYDVKM. V lost 6 bases to trimming and J lost 6 bases; unmatched junction nucleotides: 11. The CDR3 has 15 residues. The CDR3 reads CASRPSGGIRDTQYF. Written as DNA, the CDR3 is TGTGCCAGCAGGCCCAGCGGGGGTATTAGGGATACGCAGTATTTT. Looking up the rest from reference TRBV28 and TRBJ2-3 gives the full variable domain: DVKVTQSSRYLVKRTGEKVFLECVQDMDHENMFWYRQDPGLGLRLIYFSYDVKMKEKGDIPEGYSVSREKKERFSLILESASTNQTSMYLCASRPSGGIRDTQYFGPGTRLTVL.

In DNA, the CDR3 is TGTGCCAGCAGCTCCGGGACTAGCGGGATCCCCCGAAAGCAGTACTTC. Translation gives CASSSGTSGIPRKQYF. This rearrangement joins TRBV6-6 to TRBJ2-7; TRBD2 matches 13 bases. The V gene's germline CDR1 is MNHNY and CDR2 SVGAGI (reference sequence). This CDR3 has 16 amino acids. Trimming cost V 6 bases and J 8 bases; bases outside gene matches: 13.

CDR3 loop: CASSPPGQGNTGELFF. Here the CDR3 DNA reads TGTGCCAGCTCACCACCGGGACAGGGGAACACCGGGGAGCTGTTTTTT. V is TRBV18 and J is TRBJ2-2, with 9 bases lining up with TRBD1. Germline-derived CDR1 and CDR2 are KGHSH and LQKENI. The length of the CDR3 is 16 residues. V shed 0 bases, J shed 1 base, and the junction held 0 bases outside the gene matches.

Judged by abundance, this clone is medium-sized. The genes are TRBV9 and TRBJ1-1, with D unclear. V lost 0 bases and J 1 base, leaving 4 bases between the germline ends. Germline-derived CDR1 and CDR2 are SGDLS and YYNGEE. This CDR3 is 13 amino acids long. DNA for the CDR3: TGTGCCAGCAGCGTAGATGGGAACACTGAAGCTTTCTTT. Its translation: CASSVDGNTEAFF.

J is TRBJ1-4 and V is TRBV18; 7 bases map to TRBD1. Trimming removed 5 bases from V and 5 bases from J; junction bases left unmatched: 8. This CDR3 region has 15 residues. Germline V gene data show CDR1 as KGHSH and CDR2 as LQKENI. The CDR3 loop reads CASSSGTVYNEKLFF. The CDR3 DNA reads TGTGCCAGCTCATCCGGGACAGTTTACAATGAAAAACTGTTTTTT.

The CDR3 bases are TGTGCCAGCAGCTTAGGTCGGGACGAGCAGTTCTTC. This translates into CASSLGRDEQFF. The chain couples TRBV7-8 to TRBJ2-1; the D call may be TRBD1 or TRBD2 (5 bases each). The germline V gene has CDR1 SGHVS and CDR2 FQNEAQ. The CDR3 sequence is 12 residues long. V was shortened by 1 base and J by 10 bases, with 8 bases between the two germline ends. Based on the CDR3 plus reference TRBV7-8 and TRBJ2-1, the full variable domain is GAGVSQSPRYKVAKRGQDVALRCDPISGHVSLFWYQQALGQGPEFLTYFQNEAQLDKSGLPSDRFFAERPEGSVSTLKIQRTQQEDSAVYLCASSLGRDEQFFGPGTRLTVL.

This chain connects TRBV5-1 to TRBJ2-1, with D tentatively TRBD2 (7 bases). V lost 0 bases, J lost 6 bases, and 16 bases lay in between. The CDR3 spans 16 residues. CDR1 is SGHRS and CDR2 is YFSETQ in the germline V gene. The CDR3 spells CASSLGGAGHSNEQFF. CDR3 nucleotide sequence: TGCGCCAGCAGCTTGGGGGGAGCGGGACACTCCAATGAGCAGTTCTTC.